The 13 T cell receptor beta chains in this list originate from one sample, sequenced in a study of T-cell reconstitution after alpha-beta-depleted transplantation in children. For TCRbeta, the library was prepared with unique molecular identifiers. TCRdb re-called the PCR reads through MiXCR, storing one row per CDR3 protein. This sample has 500,000 to 600,000 distinct CDR3 sequences, with 27% found just once. The sequences come from PBMCs, collected before TCRalphabeta/CD19-depleted stem cell transplant. The receptor set was obtained from a boy less than two years old with Wiskott-Aldrich syndrome, due to receive a stem cell transplant.

This clonotype showed up many times. The chain combines TRBV11-3 with TRBJ2-2, with D possibly matching TRBD2 (5 bases). V lost 5 bases and J 3 bases, leaving 16 bases between the germline ends. Germline CDR1 SGHNT, CDR2 YENEEA. This CDR3 has 16 residues. CDR3 loop: CASSLSTLGDTGELFF. Written as DNA, the CDR3 is TGTGCCAGCAGCCTTTCGACCCTCGGGGACACCGGGGAGCTGTTTTTT. Full variable domain (remainder filled in from reference TRBV11-3 and TRBJ2-2): EAGVVQSPRYKIIEKKQPVAFWCNPISGHNTLYWYLQNLGQGPELLIRYENEEAVDDSQLPKDRFSAERLKGVDSTLKIQPAELGDSAVYLCASSLSTLGDTGELFFGEGSRLTVL.

This clonotype was counted between two and nine times. The chain employs TRBV24-1 and TRBJ2-1; a possible D gene is TRBD2 (6 bases). Germline-derived CDR1 and CDR2 are KGHDR and SFDVKD. This CDR3 region has 14 residues. Trimming took 5 bases from V and 6 from J, leaving 13 bases between them. CDR3 DNA sequence: TGTGCCACCAGTGCGGCGGGAAGATCCAATGAGCAGTTCTTC. Protein: CATSAAGRSNEQFF.

This clonotype has more than one count but fewer than ten. The rearrangement links TRBV27 to TRBJ2-1; D uncertain. The CDR3 has 16 residues. The V and J ends lost 5 bases and 2 bases respectively, with 16 bases between them. Germline loops: CDR1 MNHEY, CDR2 SMNVEV (reference sequence). The chain's CDR3 is CASSPRAELTYNEQFF. The CDR3 coding sequence is TGTGCCAGCAGTCCCCGTGCGGAGCTAACCTACAATGAGCAGTTCTTC.

The V gene is TRBV28, the J gene TRBJ1-1, with D perhaps TRBD1 (5 bases). The germline CDR1 and CDR2 sequences are MDHEN and SYDVKM. This CDR3 comprises 12 residues. V lost 6 bases to trimming and J lost 5 bases, with 10 bases between them. This chain's CDR3 is CASSVWGTEAFF. CDR3 nucleotide sequence: TGTGCCAGCAGCGTCTGGGGGACTGAAGCTTTCTTT.

Only a few counts were recorded for this clonotype. The rearrangement links TRBV27 to TRBJ2-2; perhaps TRBD2 as D (5 bases). Germline values: CDR1 MNHEY, CDR2 SMNVEV (reference sequence). V was pared by 5 bases and J by 9 bases, with 13 bases between. This CDR3 spans 13 amino acids. The CDR3 bases are TGTGCCAGCAGTAATCCGGGGTGGCGGGAGCTGTTTTTT. Its translation: CASSNPGWRELFF.

This clonotype occurred a few times. Since the CDR3 does not end with the conserved phenylalanine or tryptophan, this likely comes from a read error. No DNA is shown, since the ends of the CDR3 on it are uncertain; the CDR3 is the one TCRdb lists. The rearrangement joins TRBV24-1 to TRBJ2-1; the D call in the table, TRBD2, was not verified against the DNA. The CDR3 adds up to 14 amino acids, both ends counted. Germline V CDR1 and CDR2: KGHDR, SFDVKD. CDR3 residues: CATSLQGGTGTSEL.

This clonotype was counted only a few times. The rearrangement uses TRBV29-1 and TRBJ2-5; no clear D gene. Germline V gene lookup returns CDR1 SQVTM and CDR2 ANQGSEA. This CDR3 is 12 amino acids long. V gave up 4 bases and J gave up 1 base, with 7 bases separating them. The CDR3 DNA sequence: TGCAGCGTTGTGGACGGCCAAGAGACCCAGTACTTC. As protein: CSVVDGQETQYF.

V gene TRBV4-2 combines with J gene TRBJ2-3; the match to TRBD2 covers 10 bases. Germline values: CDR1 LGHNA, CDR2 YNFKEQ. V lost 0 bases, J lost 7 bases, and 7 bases stayed unmatched. This CDR3 region has 16 residues. As DNA, the CDR3 is TGTGCCAGCAGCCAAGATTGGGGACTAGCGAGAAATACGCAGTATTTT. Its protein product is CASSQDWGLARNTQYF.

The V and J genes are TRBV7-2 and TRBJ2-1; weak D call: TRBD2 (6 bases). Per germline, CDR1 SGHTA and CDR2 FQGNSA. V was cut by 1 base and J by 3 bases, with 10 bases left in between. The CDR3 totals 15 residues. The CDR3 reads CASSLVVSGYNEQFF. CDR3 coding DNA: TGTGCCAGCAGCTTAGTCGTTAGCGGCTACAATGAGCAGTTCTTC.

This clonotype occurred many times. J is TRBJ2-3 and V is TRBV2; D may match TRBD1 or TRBD2 (5 bases each). Trimming cost V 3 bases and J 5 bases, with 6 bases left between them. The germline V gene has CDR1 SNHLY and CDR2 FYNNEI. The CDR3 runs to 12 residues. The CDR3: CASSERGDTQYF. CDR3 DNA: TGTGCCAGCAGTGAGAGGGGAGATACGCAGTATTTT.

The V and J genes are TRBV29-1 and TRBJ2-5; D is unclear. The ends were cut back, 7 bases at V and 2 bases at J, with 14 bases in the middle. CDR3 length equals 13 residues. Looked up from germline, CDR1 is SQVTM and CDR2 is ANQGSEA. CDR3 in amino acids: CSAGRPGQETQYF. In nucleotides, the CDR3 is TGCAGCGCCGGACGGCCAGGACAAGAGACCCAGTACTTC. Full variable domain (missing parts from reference TRBV29-1 and TRBJ2-5): SAVISQKPSRDICQRGTSLTIQCQVDSQVTMMFWYRQQPGQSLTLIATANQGSEATYESGFVIDKFPISRPNLTFSTLTVSNMSPEDSSIYLCSAGRPGQETQYFGPGTRLLVL.

The J gene is TRBJ1-5, the V gene TRBV12-3 or TRBV12-4; D gene uncertain. The CDR3 consists of 14 residues. Between the trimmed V and J ends, which lost 0 bases and 5 bases, there was a span of 8 bases. The CDR3 bases are TGTGCCAGCAGTTTAGCTGACCGGGATCAGCCCCAGCATTTT. Translation gives CASSLADRDQPQHF.

The chain carries TRBV7-2 and TRBJ1-6, with D unclear. From germline, CDR1 is SGHTA and CDR2 FQGNSA. This CDR3 spans 13 amino acids. Trimming removed 3 bases at V and 8 bases at J, with 8 bases between. CDR3 amino acids: CASSLTIYSPLHF. The CDR3 DNA follows: TGTGCCAGCAGCTTGACAATTTATTCACCCCTCCACTTT.